A single T cell receptor (beta chain) is shown here with its context. The source of the sample is a study of blood T cell repertoires in COVID-19. The wider study: There were acute and convalescent COVID-19 samples, and they came from the United States, Italy and Spain. From T cells, B-cell-depleted T cells, or PBMCs came the material, which was cDNA or gDNA.

The authors' processing: Counts of nucleated cells, estimated from reference gene primer amplification, were obtained. Generated by immunoSEQ multiplex PCR, the TCRdb table keeps only in-frame clones and is missing some. That table gives V, J and clone size, and the DNA gave D and trimming. The data contain 200,000 to 250,000 clones, approximately 80% of them singletons. The CDR3 spans 16 residues. The V segment lost 3 bases and the J segment 3 bases; nucleotides outside the gene matches: 8. CDR1 is SGHAT and CDR2 is FQNNGV in the germline V gene. V usage is TRBV11-2 and J usage is TRBJ1-1, with 9 bases lining up with TRBD1. This sequence originates from a human donor in a cohort sampled during active COVID-19. Sequenced: peripheral blood. The CDR3 loop reads CASSLQQGAVDTEAFF. The DNA of the CDR3 is TGTGCCAGCAGCTTGCAACAGGGGGCTGTGGACACTGAAGCTTTCTTT.